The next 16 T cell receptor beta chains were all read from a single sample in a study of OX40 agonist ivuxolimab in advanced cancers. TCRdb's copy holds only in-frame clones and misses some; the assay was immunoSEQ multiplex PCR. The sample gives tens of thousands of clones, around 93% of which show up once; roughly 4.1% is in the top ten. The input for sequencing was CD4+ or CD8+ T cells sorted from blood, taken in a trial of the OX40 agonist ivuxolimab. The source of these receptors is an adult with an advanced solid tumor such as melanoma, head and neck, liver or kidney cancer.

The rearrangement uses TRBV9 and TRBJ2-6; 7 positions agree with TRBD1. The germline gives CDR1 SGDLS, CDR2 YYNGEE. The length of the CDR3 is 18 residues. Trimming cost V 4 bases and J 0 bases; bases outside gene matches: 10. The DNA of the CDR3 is TGTGCCAGCAGCTTGGGACAGAGCCTTATCTCTGGGGCCAACGTCCTGACTTTC. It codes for CASSLGQSLISGANVLTF.

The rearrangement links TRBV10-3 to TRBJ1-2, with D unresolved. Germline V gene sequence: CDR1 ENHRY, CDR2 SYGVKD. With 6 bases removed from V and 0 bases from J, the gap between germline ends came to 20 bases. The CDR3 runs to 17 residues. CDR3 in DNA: TGTGCCATCAGCCGCAGGTGGTTCTTCCGATCTAACTATGGCTACACCTTC. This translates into CAISRRWFFRSNYGYTF.

The CDR3 region has the DNA TGTGCCAGCAGCGTAGCTCTAGACAGGGGGCGCCCCTGTGAGGGCGAGCAGTACGTC. As protein: CASSVALDRGRPCEGEQYV. The V gene is TRBV9, the J gene TRBJ2-7, with 10 bases identical to TRBD1. V was pared by 0 bases and J by 6 bases, with 18 bases of the junction left unmatched. The CDR3 has 19 amino acids. Looked up from germline, CDR1 is SGDLS and CDR2 is YYNGEE.

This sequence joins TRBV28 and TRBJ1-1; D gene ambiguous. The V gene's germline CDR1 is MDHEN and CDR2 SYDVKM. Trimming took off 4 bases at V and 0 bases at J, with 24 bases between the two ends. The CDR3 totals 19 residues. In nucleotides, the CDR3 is TGTGCCAGCAGTTCGTCTTATCTTCGAAATACAGTGATGAACACTGAAGCTTTCTTT. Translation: CASSSSYLRNTVMNTEAFF.

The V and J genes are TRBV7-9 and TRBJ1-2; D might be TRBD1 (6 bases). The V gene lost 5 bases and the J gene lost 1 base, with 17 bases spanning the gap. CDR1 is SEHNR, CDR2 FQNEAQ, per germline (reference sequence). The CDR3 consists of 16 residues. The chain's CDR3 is CASSTITEQGNYGYTF. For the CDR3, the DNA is TGTGCCAGCAGCACCATTACCGAACAGGGTAACTATGGCTACACCTTC.

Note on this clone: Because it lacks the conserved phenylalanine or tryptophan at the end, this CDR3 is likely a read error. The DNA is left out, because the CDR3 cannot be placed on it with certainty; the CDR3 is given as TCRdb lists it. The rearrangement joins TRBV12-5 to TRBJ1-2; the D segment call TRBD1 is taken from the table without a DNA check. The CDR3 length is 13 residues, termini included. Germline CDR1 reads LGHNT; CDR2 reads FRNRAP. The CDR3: CASGGVDLQGKTY.

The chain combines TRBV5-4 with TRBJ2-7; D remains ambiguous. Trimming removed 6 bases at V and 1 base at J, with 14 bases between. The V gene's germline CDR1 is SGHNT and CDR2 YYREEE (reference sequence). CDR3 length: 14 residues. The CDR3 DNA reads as TGTGCCAGCACCCACGGTGGAGAATCCTACGAGCAGTACGTC. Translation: CASTHGGESYEQYV.

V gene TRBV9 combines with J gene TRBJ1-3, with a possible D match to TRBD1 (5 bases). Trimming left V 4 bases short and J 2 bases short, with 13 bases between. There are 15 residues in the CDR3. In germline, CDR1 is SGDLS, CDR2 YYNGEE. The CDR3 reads CASSPQGRAGNTIYF. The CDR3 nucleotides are TGTGCCAGCAGCCCTCAGGGTAGGGCTGGAAACACCATATATTTT.

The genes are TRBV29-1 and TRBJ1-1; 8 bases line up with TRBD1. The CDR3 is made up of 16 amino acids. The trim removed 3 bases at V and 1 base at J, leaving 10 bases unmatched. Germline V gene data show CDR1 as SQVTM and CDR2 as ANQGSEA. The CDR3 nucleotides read TGCAGCGTTGACACCAGGGGGCGTAAAGGGAACACTGAAGCTTTCTTT. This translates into CSVDTRGRKGNTEAFF.

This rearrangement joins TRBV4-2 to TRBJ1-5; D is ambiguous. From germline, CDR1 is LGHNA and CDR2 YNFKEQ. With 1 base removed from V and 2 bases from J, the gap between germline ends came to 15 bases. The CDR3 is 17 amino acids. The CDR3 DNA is TGTGCCAGCAGCCAAGGGGCCGGGGAAAGGGGCAATCAGCCCCAGCATTTT. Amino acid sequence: CASSQGAGERGNQPQHF.

The DNA for the CDR3 is TGTGCCACCAGCTGGGGATTGAACACTGAAGCTTTCTTT. Its protein product is CATSWGLNTEAFF. The rearrangement links TRBV15 to TRBJ1-1, with D unclear. The CDR3 runs 13 residues. CDR1 and CDR2 from the germline V gene are LNHNV and YYDKDF (reference sequence). The V end was cut by 5 bases, the J end by 0 bases, with 7 bases between.

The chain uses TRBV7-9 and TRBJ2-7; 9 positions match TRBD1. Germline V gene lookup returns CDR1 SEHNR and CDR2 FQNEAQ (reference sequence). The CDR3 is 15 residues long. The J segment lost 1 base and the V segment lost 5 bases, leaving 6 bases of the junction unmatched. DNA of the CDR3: TGTGCCAGCAGCGGGGGACAGGGACCGTCCTACGAGCAGTACTTC. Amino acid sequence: CASSGGQGPSYEQYF. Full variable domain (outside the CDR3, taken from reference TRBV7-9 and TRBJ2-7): DTGVSQNPRHKITKRGQNVTFRCDPISEHNRLYWYRQTLGQGPEFLTYFQNEAQLEKSRLLSDRFSAERPKGSFSTLEIQRTEQGDSAMYLCASSGGQGPSYEQYFGPGTRLTVT.

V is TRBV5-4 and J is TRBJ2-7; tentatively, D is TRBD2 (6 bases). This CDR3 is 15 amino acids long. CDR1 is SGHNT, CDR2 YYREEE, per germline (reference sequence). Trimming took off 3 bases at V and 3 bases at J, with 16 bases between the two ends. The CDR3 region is CASSWRDEGIYEQYF. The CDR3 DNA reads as TGTGCCAGCAGCTGGAGGGACGAAGGGATCTACGAGCAGTACTTC.

CDR3 nucleotides: TGTGCCAGCTCACCACTCTCTCCCAGGGGTGTCACCTACAATGAGCAGTTCTTC. This translates into CASSPLSPRGVTYNEQFF. The J gene is TRBJ2-1, the V gene TRBV18; possible D gene TRBD1, 6 bases. Germline V gene data show CDR1 as KGHSH and CDR2 as LQKENI. This CDR3 is built from 18 residues. V was shortened by 1 base and J by 2 bases, with 18 bases between the two germline ends.

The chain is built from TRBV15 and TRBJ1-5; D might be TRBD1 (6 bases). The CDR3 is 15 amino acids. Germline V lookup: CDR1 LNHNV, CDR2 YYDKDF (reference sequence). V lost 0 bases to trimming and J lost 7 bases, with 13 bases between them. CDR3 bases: TGTGCCACCAGCAGAGACCGAGGCAGGGGACAGCCCCAGCATTTT. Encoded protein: CATSRDRGRGQPQHF.

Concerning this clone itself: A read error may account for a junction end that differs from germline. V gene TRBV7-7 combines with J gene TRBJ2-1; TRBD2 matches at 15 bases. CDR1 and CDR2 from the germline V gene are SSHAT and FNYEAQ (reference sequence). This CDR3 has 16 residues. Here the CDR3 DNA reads TGTGCTAGCAGCCCGGGACTAGCGGGGGGAGCTAATGAGCAGTTCTTC. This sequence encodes CASSPGLAGGANEQFF.